This TCR beta chain appears in the sequencing data of a study of a mutant IDH1 vaccine in newly diagnosed glioma. Study as a whole: Onset of vaccination occurred 4-6 weeks following radiotherapy alone, or with temozolomide cycles. The therapy given earlier, which was standard therapy, consisted of radiotherapy, temozolomide, or both, and most of the patients received both. Findings and caveats of the study: Approximately 95% of patients showed vaccine-induced immune responses across multiple MHC alleles.

Regarding time point: week 5, during vaccination. Each vaccine dose was 300 ug of mutant IDH1 20-mer peptide, with topical imiquimod. Trimming removed 8 bases from V and 9 bases from J, with 20 bases in between. Germline V gene sequence: CDR1 MNHNS, CDR2 SASEGT. This CDR3 region has 13 residues. Using immunoSEQ multiplex PCR, the repertoire was profiled, and TCRdb retains in-frame clones only, with some absent. The sample has tens of thousands of clones, about 86% seen once. As concerns this clone: Antigen unknown.

The receptor comes from a man aged 25 to 45 with glioma. The sample here was PBMCs, taken from a glioma patient whose treatment included an IDH1 peptide vaccine. The chain joins TRBV6-1 to TRBJ2-7; possible D gene TRBD1, 5 bases. CDR3 nucleotide sequence: TGTGCCAGCGTCACAACAGGTACGGCCGCGCAGTACTTC. Protein sequence: CASVTTGTAAQYF.